The following is a T cell receptor beta chain sequence with its context. The data belong to a study of blood T cell repertoires in COVID-19. CDR3 size: 14 residues. V lost 6 bases and J 0 bases, leaving 10 bases between the germline ends. Per germline, CDR1 KGHDR and CDR2 SFDVKD. Clones were sequenced by immunoSEQ multiplex PCR, and TCRdb holds only the in-frame ones, with some missing. The repertoire holds 280,000 or so clones, with around 89% as singletons. The source material was peripheral blood. The chain links TRBV24-1 to TRBJ2-5, with unresolved D. This receptor was identified in a woman aged 25 to 39 who had recovered from COVID-19. The CDR3 nucleotides read TGTGCCACCAGTAGGAGCCGAGACCAAGAGACCCAGTACTTC. It codes for CATSRSRDQETQYF.